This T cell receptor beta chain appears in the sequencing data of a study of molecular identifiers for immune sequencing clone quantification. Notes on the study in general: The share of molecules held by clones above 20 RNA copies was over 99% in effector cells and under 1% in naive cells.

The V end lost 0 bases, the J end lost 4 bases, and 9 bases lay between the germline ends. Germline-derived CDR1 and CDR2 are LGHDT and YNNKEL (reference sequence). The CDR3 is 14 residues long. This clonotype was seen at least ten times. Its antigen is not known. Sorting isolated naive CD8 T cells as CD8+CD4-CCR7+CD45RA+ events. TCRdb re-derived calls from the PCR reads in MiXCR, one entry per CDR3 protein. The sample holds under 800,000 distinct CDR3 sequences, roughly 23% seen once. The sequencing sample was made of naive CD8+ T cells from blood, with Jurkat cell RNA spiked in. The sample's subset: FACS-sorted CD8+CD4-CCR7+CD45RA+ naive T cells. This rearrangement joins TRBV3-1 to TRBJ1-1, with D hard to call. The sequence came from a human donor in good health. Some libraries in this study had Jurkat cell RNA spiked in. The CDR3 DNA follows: TGTGCCAGCAGCCAAGAATGGGTCGGCACTGAAGCTTTCTTT. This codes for CASSQEWVGTEAFF.